These T cell receptor beta chains were read from a single sample in a study of a mutant IDH1 vaccine in newly diagnosed glioma. Sequenced by immunoSEQ multiplex PCR; TCRdb stores in-frame clones only, minus some. The table shows roughly 60,000 clones, with roughly 74% occurring only once. Their recognized antigens are unknown. Sequenced material: PBMCs, taken from a glioma patient whose treatment included an IDH1 peptide vaccine. These receptors were taken from a man aged 45-60 years with glioma. The CDR3 runs from the conserved cysteine through the conserved F or W. Fields, in order: V gene, CDR3 length, J gene, clone size, D gene, CDR3 protein, CDR3 DNA. The D gene is left open where the match is weak. The size entry is marked missing in some rows and otherwise reads once, few, many or a size class.

V: TRBV13; length: 13; J: TRBJ1-6; size: few; D: -; CDR3: CASSPSGGSPLHF; DNA: TGTGCCAGCAGCCCCTCGGGCGGGTCACCCCTCCACTTT
V: TRBV7-2; length: 15; J: TRBJ2-1; size: -; D: TRBD1; CDR3: CASSSDRGSYNEQFF; DNA: TGTGCCAGCAGTAGCGACAGGGGCTCCTACAATGAGCAGTTCTTC
V: TRBV5-1; length: 13; J: TRBJ2-5; size: -; D: -; CDR3: CASSPRDGGDQYF; DNA: TGCGCCAGCAGTCCACGGGACGGTGGAGACCAGTACTTC
V: TRBV27; length: 14; J: TRBJ2-7; size: -; D: TRBD1; CDR3: CASRDRGRSYEQYF; DNA: TGTGCCAGCAGAGACAGGGGGCGCTCCTACGAGCAGTACTTC
V: TRBV10-2; length: 14; J: TRBJ1-2; size: once; D: -; CDR3: CASSESMQGLGYTF; DNA: TGCGCCAGCAGTGAGTCGATGCAGGGACTTGGCTACACCTTC
V: TRBV7-9; length: 16; J: TRBJ2-5; size: -; D: TRBD1; CDR3: CASSLGDRQRQETQYF; DNA: TGTGCCAGCAGCTTAGGGGACAGACAACGTCAAGAGACCCAGTACTTC
V: TRBV29-1; length: 14; J: TRBJ2-2; size: -; D: -; CDR3: CSVEESRPTGELFF; DNA: TGCAGCGTTGAAGAAAGCCGGCCGACCGGGGAGCTGTTTTTT
V: TRBV9; length: 14; J: TRBJ1-6; size: -; D: TRBD1; CDR3: CASSVGTVNSPLHF; DNA: TGTGCCAGCAGCGTGGGGACAGTTAATTCACCCCTCCACTTT
V: TRBV7-2; length: 15; J: TRBJ2-2; size: once; D: TRBD1; CDR3: CASSLHGQGIGELFF; DNA: TGTGCCAGCAGCTTGCACGGACAGGGCATCGGGGAGCTGTTTTTT
V: TRBV9; length: 13; J: TRBJ2-1; size: -; D: TRBD1; CDR3: CASSAQGINEQFF; DNA: TGTGCCAGCAGCGCACAGGGGATCAATGAGCAGTTCTTC
V: TRBV5-5; length: 13; J: TRBJ2-7; size: -; D: -; CDR3: CASSSGTESSQYF; DNA: TGTGCCAGCAGCTCCGGGACCGAATCCTCGCAGTACTTC
V: TRBV1; length: 14; J: TRBJ1-1; size: -; D: -; CDR3: CTSSPLRQNTEAFF; DNA: TGCACCAGCAGCCCCTTACGACAGAACACTGAAGCTTTCTTT
V: TRBV4-3; length: 13; J: TRBJ1-1; size: -; D: -; CDR3: CASSKDTNTEAFF; DNA: TGCGCCAGCAGCAAGGACACGAACACTGAAGCTTTCTTT
V: TRBV5-4; length: 11; J: TRBJ2-1; size: -; D: -; CDR3: CASSFNNEQFF; DNA: TGTGCCAGCAGCTTCAACAATGAGCAGTTCTTC
V: TRBV4-1; length: 16; J: TRBJ2-1; size: -; D: TRBD1; CDR3: CASSPGGQGIGNEQFF; DNA: TGCGCCAGCAGCCCGGGAGGACAGGGGATTGGCAATGAGCAGTTCTTC
V: TRBV4-1; length: 16; J: TRBJ1-2; size: few; D: TRBD1; CDR3: CASSAEGTGGLYGYTF; DNA: TGCGCCAGCAGCGCAGAGGGCACAGGGGGATTGTATGGCTACACCTTC
V: TRBV19; length: 15; J: TRBJ1-5; size: -; D: -; CDR3: CASSLGRAFDQPQHF; DNA: TGTGCCAGTAGTTTGGGCAGGGCCTTTGATCAGCCCCAGCATTTT
V: TRBV5-1; length: 15; J: TRBJ2-3; size: few; D: -; CDR3: CASSLAGTHTDTQYF; DNA: TGCGCCAGCAGCTTGGCGGGGACCCACACAGATACGCAGTATTTT
V: TRBV5-1; length: 14; J: TRBJ1-1; size: -; D: TRBD1; CDR3: CASSLTGANTEAFF; DNA: TGCGCCAGCAGCTTGACAGGGGCCAACACTGAAGCTTTCTTT
V: TRBV30; length: 14; J: TRBJ2-3; size: once; D: -; CDR3: CAWTRGGITDTQYF; DNA: TGTGCCTGGACCAGGGGCGGTATCACAGATACGCAGTATTTT
V: TRBV6-5; length: 12; J: TRBJ2-1; size: medium-sized; D: -; CDR3: CASSLGGAEQFF; DNA: TGTGCCAGCAGTCTTGGGGGGGCCGAGCAGTTCTTC
V: TRBV5-1; length: 14; J: TRBJ1-5; size: once; D: -; CDR3: CASSPGQPNQPQHF; DNA: TGCGCCAGCAGCCCCGGCCAGCCTAATCAGCCCCAGCATTTT
V: TRBV5-1; length: 13; J: TRBJ2-2; size: -; D: -; CDR3: CASSLREAGELFF; DNA: TGCGCCAGCAGCCTCCGCGAGGCCGGGGAGCTGTTTTTT
V: TRBV5-1; length: 14; J: TRBJ1-1; size: -; D: -; CDR3: CASSLSGLQTRAFF; DNA: TGCGCCAGCAGCTTGTCAGGGCTCCAAACTCGAGCTTTCTTT
V: TRBV7-2; length: 12; J: TRBJ2-3; size: -; D: -; CDR3: CASSSSTDTQYF; DNA: TGTGCCAGCAGCTCTAGCACAGATACGCAGTATTTT
V: TRBV7-2; length: 12; J: TRBJ2-1; size: once; D: -; CDR3: CASSFPGSEQFF; DNA: TGTGCCAGCAGCTTCCCAGGGAGTGAGCAGTTCTTC
V: TRBV4-2; length: 17; J: TRBJ2-5; size: once; D: TRBD1; CDR3: CASSQAGPGGAWETQYF; DNA: TGTGCCAGCAGCCAAGCGGGACCAGGGGGCGCGTGGGAGACCCAGTACTTC
V: TRBV29-1; length: 15; J: TRBJ2-3; size: -; D: -; CDR3: CSVEINSGGADTQYF; DNA: TGCAGCGTTGAGATAAACAGCGGTGGGGCAGATACGCAGTATTTT
V: TRBV6-1; length: 17; J: TRBJ2-1; size: -; D: -; CDR3: CASSASGHLSSYNEQFF; DNA: TGTGCCAGCAGTGCCTCGGGACACCTAAGCTCCTACAATGAGCAGTTCTTC
V: TRBV5-6; length: 15; J: TRBJ2-7; size: -; D: TRBD2; CDR3: CASSLGTSGVYEQYF; DNA: TGTGCCAGCAGCTTGGGCACTAGCGGGGTGTACGAGCAGTACTTC
V: TRBV14; length: 15; J: TRBJ2-2; size: -; D: TRBD1; CDR3: CASSPTGGYTGELFF; DNA: TGTGCCAGCAGCCCTACAGGGGGATACACCGGGGAGCTGTTTTTT
V: TRBV20-1; length: 11; J: TRBJ2-7; size: -; D: -; CDR3: CSASSAYEQYF; DNA: TGCAGTGCCAGCTCCGCCTACGAGCAGTACTTC
V: TRBV5-4; length: 17; J: TRBJ2-7; size: -; D: TRBD2; CDR3: CASSLAPLSGGAYEQYF; DNA: TGTGCCAGCAGCTTGGCCCCCTTGAGCGGGGGAGCCTACGAGCAGTACTTC
V: TRBV18; length: 15; J: TRBJ1-4; size: -; D: -; CDR3: CASSPQGATNEKLFF; DNA: TGTGCCAGCTCACCACAGGGAGCAACTAATGAAAAACTGTTTTTT
V: TRBV5-6; length: 16; J: TRBJ1-5; size: -; D: -; CDR3: CASSKDREYSNQPQHF; DNA: TGTGCCAGCAGCAAGGACAGAGAGTATAGCAATCAGCCCCAGCATTTT
V: TRBV7-7; length: 16; J: TRBJ2-1; size: -; D: TRBD2; CDR3: CASSLGGVSSYNEQFF; DNA: TGTGCTAGCAGCTTGGGGGGGGTGAGCTCCTACAATGAGCAGTTCTTC
V: TRBV4-1; length: 20; J: TRBJ2-1; size: few; D: TRBD2; CDR3: CASSPKFISSGDLVYNEQFF; DNA: TGCGCCAGCAGCCCCAAGTTCATATCTAGCGGGGACCTGGTCTACAATGAGCAGTTCTTC
V: TRBV14; length: 12; J: TRBJ1-3; size: -; D: -; CDR3: CASSQVENTIYF; DNA: TGTGCCAGCAGCCAAGTGGAAAACACCATATATTTT
V: TRBV9; length: 13; J: TRBJ1-3; size: once; D: -; CDR3: CASSPDIGNTIYF; DNA: TGTGCCAGCAGCCCTGACATCGGAAACACCATATATTTT
V: TRBV7-9; length: 15; J: TRBJ2-1; size: few; D: TRBD1; CDR3: CASSPGQGGVNEQFF; DNA: TGTGCCAGCAGCCCGGGACAGGGAGGGGTCAATGAGCAGTTCTTC